This entry lists 25 T cell receptor beta chains sequenced from one sample in a study of blood T cells in healthy people across ages. A second PCR, run for about 7 to 11 cycles, used a sample-barcoded 5' primer plus a J-beta primer mix. TCRdb re-analysed the 5' RACE reads in MiXCR, keeping a single row per CDR3 protein. Of some 760,000 distinct CDR3 sequences in the sample, more than 20% were seen once. These data also formed part of another study, on T cells of mothers and their children.

The specimen sequenced was blood. Receptors originate from a boy younger than 18 in good health.

This clonotype came up a few times. The chain recombines TRBV27 with TRBJ2-7; TRBD1 is a possible D gene (6 bases). The CDR3 runs to 14 residues. CDR1 is MNHEY, CDR2 SMNVEV, per germline (reference sequence). V lost 8 bases and J lost 0, with 14 bases in between. As DNA, the CDR3 is TGTGCCAGCGGCCGGGACATCCACTCCTACGAGCAGTACTTC. Translated: CASGRDIHSYEQYF.

This sequence joins TRBV20-1 and TRBJ2-1, with D unresolved. The CDR3 has 14 amino acids. Germline-derived CDR1 and CDR2 are DFQATT and SNEGSKA (reference sequence). The V and J ends lost 1 base and 4 bases respectively, with 11 bases between them. CDR3 sequence: CSARGAREYNEQFF. The CDR3 DNA sequence: TGCAGTGCTAGAGGGGCTCGAGAGTACAATGAGCAGTTCTTC.

The chain recombines TRBV20-1 with TRBJ1-1; D uncertain. The V and J ends lost 0 bases and 0 bases respectively, with 5 bases between them. CDR1 is DFQATT, CDR2 SNEGSKA, per germline (reference sequence). The CDR3 runs 13 residues. The CDR3 loop is CSARDRVNTEAFF. The CDR3 region has the DNA TGCAGTGCTAGAGATCGGGTGAACACTGAAGCTTTCTTT.

The V and J genes are TRBV7-8 and TRBJ2-7; 11 bases agree with TRBD2. Germline trimming cut 5 bases from V and 2 bases from J; bases unmatched to any gene: 8. This CDR3 comprises 16 residues. Germline V CDR1 and CDR2: SGHVS, FQNEAQ. The CDR3 loop is CASSHNLAGGAYEQYF. The CDR3 nucleotides read TGTGCCAGCAGCCACAATTTAGCGGGAGGGGCCTACGAGCAGTACTTC.

This chain uses TRBV13 with TRBJ2-7; TRBD1 matches 8 bases. CDR3 length: 17 residues. Germline CDR1 is PRHDT and CDR2 is FYEKMQ (reference sequence). With 4 bases clipped from V and 4 bases from J, the junction kept 15 bases outside the gene matches. The CDR3 protein is CASSSATGQGDLYEQYF. In nucleotides, the CDR3 is TGTGCCAGCAGCTCGGCGACCGGACAGGGAGACTTGTACGAGCAGTACTTC.

This clonotype was seen a few times. This chain connects TRBV7-9 to TRBJ1-4, with D perhaps TRBD1 (6 bases). Germline CDR1 SEHNR, CDR2 FQNEAQ (reference sequence). This CDR3 spans 15 amino acids. Deletions cut 4 bases from V and 8 bases from J, with 17 bases between. The CDR3 is CASSSPPGGMEKLFF. In nucleotides, the CDR3 is TGTGCCAGCAGCTCCCCCCCGGGGGGCATGGAAAAACTGTTTTTT.

This clonotype was seen a handful of times. The chain is built from TRBV14 and TRBJ2-7, with D maybe TRBD2 (5 bases). CDR1 and CDR2 from the germline V gene are SGHDN and FVKESK. Trimming cost V 1 base and J 0 bases, with 10 bases left between them. The CDR3 runs 15 residues. The CDR3 region is CASSQGGAVSYEQYF. CDR3 nucleotides: TGTGCCAGCAGCCAAGGAGGAGCGGTCTCCTACGAGCAGTACTTC.

This clonotype appeared once. The V and J genes are TRBV6-2 or TRBV6-3 and TRBJ1-5; 7 bases align to TRBD1. Losses at the gene ends were 5 bases for V and 5 bases for J; bases not matched to a gene: 9. This CDR3 has 15 amino acids. Looked up from germline, CDR1 is MNHEY and CDR2 is SVGEGT. The CDR3 spells CASSTHRGGHQPQHF. DNA of the CDR3: TGTGCCAGCAGTACCCACAGGGGTGGTCATCAGCCCCAGCATTTT.

V and J are TRBV6-5 and TRBJ2-5; D call uncertain. The J call may be wrong; the DNA end is better matched by TRBJ2-1. The CDR3 consists of 14 residues. Germline V lookup: CDR1 MNHEY, CDR2 SVGAGI. The CDR3 sequence is CASSSRTSWNEQFF. The CDR3 DNA sequence: TGTGCCAGCAGTTCCCGGACCTCATGGAATGAGCAGTTCTTC.

This clonotype appeared many times. The chain couples TRBV7-3 to TRBJ2-3, with a possible D match to TRBD2 (6 bases). Per germline, CDR1 SGHTA and CDR2 FQGTGA. Trimming removed 4 bases at V and 3 bases at J, with 14 bases between. This CDR3 has 15 residues. The CDR3 region is CASSSLAGSTDTQYF. The CDR3 DNA reads TGTGCCAGCAGCTCCCTTGCGGGATCAACAGATACGCAGTATTTT. Drawing the rest from reference TRBV7-3 and TRBJ2-3, the complete variable domain is GAGVSQTPSNKVTEKGKYVELRCDPISGHTALYWYRQSLGQGPEFLIYFQGTGAADDSGLPNDRFFAVRPEGSVSTLKIQRTERGDSAVYLCASSSLAGSTDTQYFGPGTRLTVL.

The chain uses TRBV20-1 and TRBJ2-6; D is unresolved. V was shortened by 6 bases and J by 1 base, with 7 bases between the two germline ends. This CDR3 is built from 13 residues. CDR1 is DFQATT and CDR2 is SNEGSKA in the germline V gene (reference sequence). As DNA, the CDR3 is TGCAGTGCCCCCTTGTCTGGGGCCAACGTCCTGACTTTC. Protein: CSAPLSGANVLTF.

The chain carries TRBV29-1 and TRBJ2-5; maybe TRBD1 (6 bases). From germline, CDR1 is SQVTM and CDR2 ANQGSEA. The V and J ends lost 6 bases and 1 base respectively, with 12 bases between them. The CDR3 has 13 residues. The CDR3 nucleotides read TGCAGCGTGTCAGGGGAAACCCAAGAGACCCAGTACTTC. Protein product: CSVSGETQETQYF.

This clonotype was detected a few times. CDR3 bases: TGTGCCACCGCTAGCGGGGTCCCCTATGGCTACACCTTC. Its protein product is CATASGVPYGYTF. This chain links TRBV15 with TRBJ1-2; D unresolved. CDR3 length: 13 residues. V was shortened by 8 bases and J by 4 bases, with 14 bases between the two germline ends. In germline, CDR1 is LNHNV, CDR2 YYDKDF (reference sequence). Full variable domain (remainder filled in from reference TRBV15 and TRBJ1-2): DAMVIQNPRYQVTQFGKPVTLSCSQTLNHNVMYWYQQKSSQAPKLLFHYYDKDFNNEADTPDNFQSRRPNTSFCFLDIRSPGLGDTAMYLCATASGVPYGYTFGSGTRLTVV.

This clonotype was found a few times. The V gene is TRBV7-3, the J gene TRBJ2-5, with TRBD1 matching over 11 bases. Germline V lookup: CDR1 SGHTA, CDR2 FQGTGA. Trimming at V came to 5 bases and at J to 3 bases, leaving 2 bases not matched to a gene. The CDR3 consists of 14 residues. For the CDR3, the DNA is TGTGCCAGCAGCGAGGGACAGGGGGAAGAGACCCAGTACTTC. It translates to CASSEGQGEETQYF.

Only a few counts were recorded for this clonotype. The chain combines TRBV6-5 with TRBJ1-1, with 11 bases lining up with TRBD1. The CDR3 is 16 amino acids. V was pared by 4 bases and J by 2 bases, with 6 bases of the junction left unmatched. Germline V gene lookup returns CDR1 MNHEY and CDR2 SVGAGI. The DNA for the CDR3 is TGTGCCAGCAGTTTTCGGACAGGGGGCATTAACACTGAAGCTTTCTTT. Translation gives CASSFRTGGINTEAFF.

The V gene is TRBV4-2, the J gene TRBJ1-3; 8 nucleotides line up with TRBD1. Germline-derived CDR1 and CDR2 are LGHNA and YNFKEQ. The junction had 4 bases not matched to a gene; V was cut back by 0 bases and J by 3 bases. The CDR3 has 16 residues. CDR3 coding DNA: TGTGCCAGCAGCCAAGAGCTCGGACAGGGTGGAAACACCATATATTTT. Its translation is CASSQELGQGGNTIYF.

The chain recombines TRBV24-1 with TRBJ1-2, with D unclear. CDR3 length: 13 amino acids. V was cut by 5 bases and J by 3 bases, with 9 bases left in between. Germline V lookup: CDR1 KGHDR, CDR2 SFDVKD. The CDR3 sequence is CATSVEGYYGYTF. DNA for the CDR3: TGTGCCACCAGTGTGGAGGGATACTATGGCTACACCTTC.

The chain recombines TRBV7-2 with TRBJ2-7; a possible D gene is TRBD2 (6 bases). This CDR3 region has 15 residues. V lost 2 bases and J lost 2, with 13 bases in between. Germline CDR1 is SGHTA and CDR2 is FQGNSA. CDR3 nucleotides: TGTGCCAGCAGCTTACAAGCGGGTGACCCCTACGAGCAGTACTTC. Translating it yields CASSLQAGDPYEQYF. The full variable domain, with the rest looked up from reference TRBV7-2 and TRBJ2-7, is GAGVSQSPSNKVTEKGKDVELRCDPISGHTALYWYRQSLGQGLEFLIYFQGNSAPDKSGLPSDRFSAERTGGSVSTLTIQRTQQEDSAVYLCASSLQAGDPYEQYFGPGTRLTVT.

In its sample, this clonotype was seen a few times. This chain links TRBV29-1 with TRBJ1-1; 8 nucleotides line up with TRBD1. The CDR3 length is 12 residues. From germline, CDR1 is SQVTM and CDR2 ANQGSEA. As DNA, the CDR3 is TGCATCGGACAGGGAGTGAACACTGAAGCTTTCTTT. Its protein product is CIGQGVNTEAFF.

Only a few counts were recorded for this clonotype. The V call is TRBV12-5, the J call TRBJ2-3; D might be TRBD2 (6 bases). The CDR3 consists of 12 residues. Trimming removed 6 bases at V and 5 bases at J, with 9 bases between. Germline values: CDR1 LGHNT, CDR2 FRNRAP. DNA for the CDR3: TGTGCTAGTGGCCGACTAGTAGATACGCAGTATTTT. This encodes CASGRLVDTQYF.

This clonotype was recorded a few times. J is TRBJ2-5 and V is TRBV29-1, with D possibly matching TRBD1 (6 bases). The J call is uncertain, as TRBJ2-1 better fits the DNA end. The germline CDR1 and CDR2 sequences are SQVTM and ANQGSEA. The CDR3 has 13 amino acids. The CDR3 here is CSAEGRGVWEQFF. As DNA, the CDR3 is TGCAGCGCCGAAGGCAGGGGCGTATGGGAGCAGTTCTTC.

This clonotype has just a few counts. This sequence joins TRBV28 and TRBJ2-2; D gene uncertain. The CDR3 is 14 amino acids. Germline CDR1 is MDHEN and CDR2 is SYDVKM. V was pared by 1 base and J by 1 base, with 4 bases between. CDR3 amino acids: CASSLLVNTGELFF. CDR3 DNA: TGTGCCAGCAGTTTATTGGTGAACACCGGGGAGCTGTTTTTT.

The rearrangement uses TRBV19 and TRBJ2-7, with D possibly being TRBD2 (5 bases). The germline V and J ends were trimmed by 1 base and 7 bases, with 11 bases remaining between them. In germline, CDR1 is LNHDA, CDR2 SQIVND (reference sequence). The CDR3 is 13 residues long. In DNA, the CDR3 is TGTGCCAGTAGTATAGCAGGAACGGGGGAGCAGTACTTC. Its protein is CASSIAGTGEQYF.

This clonotype was observed a handful of times. The rearrangement joins TRBV6-6 to TRBJ2-1, with D possibly TRBD1 on 6 matching bases. The CDR3 is 14 residues long. V was shortened by 7 bases and J by 4 bases, with 14 bases between the two germline ends. CDR1 is MNHNY, CDR2 SVGAGI, per germline (reference sequence). CDR3 nucleotides: TGTGCCAGCACCCGGGACACGTCTTACAATGAGCAGTTCTTC. Translated, it gives CASTRDTSYNEQFF.

The gene calls are TRBV28 and TRBJ2-2; tentative D call: TRBD1 (6 bases). CDR3 length equals 14 residues. The germline V gene encodes CDR1 MDHEN and CDR2 SYDVKM. The V end lost 7 bases, the J end lost 2 bases, and 11 bases lay between the germline ends. The CDR3 sequence: CASIMGANTGELFF. The CDR3 nucleotides are TGTGCCAGCATTATGGGGGCTAACACCGGGGAGCTGTTTTTT. The full variable domain, with the rest looked up from reference TRBV28 and TRBJ2-2, is DVKVTQSSRYLVKRTGEKVFLECVQDMDHENMFWYRQDPGLGLRLIYFSYDVKMKEKGDIPEGYSVSREKKERFSLILESASTNQTSMYLCASIMGANTGELFFGEGSRLTVL.